The 3 T cell receptor beta chains in this list originate from one sample, sequenced in a study of Graves' ophthalmopathy and Graves' hyperthyroidism. As the template, RNA transcripts were used to amplify TCR beta CDR3 regions. Scientists carried out first-round RT-PCR using HTBI primers and then a second-round multiplex PCR. TCRdb reprocessed the multiplex PCR reads via MiXCR and lists one record per CDR3 protein. The sample lists approximately 700,000 distinct CDR3 sequences, roughly two fifths occurring once. Sequencing was carried out using peripheral blood. The receptor set was obtained from an adult man with Graves' ophthalmopathy.

This clonotype was counted a few times. The chain combines TRBV2 with TRBJ2-7; 7 nucleotides line up with TRBD2. The germline V gene has CDR1 SNHLY and CDR2 FYNNEI. Unmatched junction bases numbered 13, after V lost 6 bases and J lost 5 bases. The CDR3 contains 15 residues. In nucleotides, the CDR3 is TGTGCCAGCAGACACCCGCGGGGGATTGAGGACGAGCAGTACTTC. Translation: CASRHPRGIEDEQYF.

This sequence joins TRBV20-1 and TRBJ2-2, with D perhaps given as TRBD1 or TRBD2 (7 bases each). This CDR3 has 14 residues. CDR1 DFQATT and CDR2 SNEGSKA come from the germline V gene (reference sequence). Trimming took off 1 base at V and 7 bases at J, with 13 bases between the two ends. CDR3 nucleotides: TGCAGTGCTAGAGGACAGGGAGGGGGCGGGGAGCTGTTTTTT. This gives the protein CSARGQGGGGELFF.

There are many counts of this clonotype. The genes are TRBV2 and TRBJ2-7, with no clear D. The germline V and J ends were trimmed by 4 bases and 5 bases, with 18 bases remaining between them. The CDR3 has 15 residues. Germline V gene data show CDR1 as SNHLY and CDR2 as FYNNEI. The CDR3 coding sequence is TGTGCCAGCAGTGCTGCCTTTGACTCAAATAACGAGCAGTACTTC. It encodes CASSAAFDSNNEQYF.